The clone carrying this T cell receptor beta chain was recorded once. The data were taken from a study of blood T cell repertoires in COVID-19. Using immunoSEQ multiplex PCR, the repertoire was profiled, and TCRdb retains in-frame clones only, with some absent. Of about 180,000 clones in the sample, 80% to 90% are singletons; the top ten hold roughly 8.9%. This CDR3 is 16 amino acids long. Germline values: CDR1 MDHEN, CDR2 SYDVKM. Trimming cost V 9 bases and J 3 bases; bases outside gene matches: 12. This clonotype was sampled from a woman under 30 who had recovered from COVID-19. V is TRBV28 and J is TRBJ2-7, with 12 bases matching TRBD1. Sequencing was performed on PBMCs or T cells enriched from blood (not recorded which). CDR3 in amino acids: CASLGDRGRVDYEQYF. The CDR3 nucleotides read TGTGCCAGTCTTGGGGACAGGGGGCGGGTAGACTACGAGCAGTACTTC. Using reference TRBV28 and TRBJ2-7 for the parts outside the CDR3, the full variable domain is DVKVTQSSRYLVKRTGEKVFLECVQDMDHENMFWYRQDPGLGLRLIYFSYDVKMKEKGDIPEGYSVSREKKERFSLILESASTNQTSMYLCASLGDRGRVDYEQYFGPGTRLTVT.